This T cell receptor (beta chain) appears in the sequencing data of a study of regulatory and conventional T cells in RAG deficiency. Study results and caveats: Sorted Omenn CD25-high CD127-low cells may not be bona fide Tregs. Omenn patients showed >85% Treg-Tconv overlap and shorter CDR3 lengths. Shannon entropy fell and Simpson indices rose in RAG-deficient patients.

The germline gives CDR1 SGHRS, CDR2 YFSETQ. V was cut by 0 bases and J by 2 bases, with 12 bases left in between. The CDR3 is made up of 15 amino acids. Conventional CD4+ T cells were sorted from blood as CD25-low CD127-high cells. With respect to this clone: Its antigen remains unknown.

This table comes from immunoSEQ multiplex PCR, and its TCRdb copy is limited to in-frame clones, with some not included. This table holds 30,000 to 40,000 clones, around 76% found once. These same data were also listed under a study on regulatory T cells. That source adds: Amplification used 52 TRBV primers and 13 TRBJ primers. Skewed V and J usage and few unique V-J pairs marked patient repertoires, most in Tregs.

The sequenced sample consisted of CD4+ effector T cells sorted from blood. The TCR sequence derives from a human donor in good health. The V gene is TRBV5-1, the J gene TRBJ2-7, with D possibly being TRBD1 (6 bases). The CDR3 sequence: CASSLEAGTTYEQYF. The CDR3, as DNA: TGCGCCAGCAGCTTGGAGGCAGGGACAACCTACGAGCAGTACTTC. Drawing the rest from reference TRBV5-1 and TRBJ2-7, the complete variable domain is KAGVTQTPRYLIKTRGQQVTLSCSPISGHRSVSWYQQTPGQGLQFLFEYFSETQRNKGNFPGRFSGRQFSNSRSEMNVSTLELGDSALYLCASSLEAGTTYEQYFGPGTRLTVT.